This is a list of T cell receptor beta chains from one sample in a study of cytomegalovirus exposure and HLA in healthy donors. Libraries were prepared by immunoSEQ multiplex PCR; TCRdb keeps only in-frame clonotypes and omits some of them. The repertoire has 200,000 to 250,000 clones, about 89% of them found once; the top ten carry around 1%. Source material: PBMCs. Every receptor here comes from a young woman in good health and CMV-seronegative. Each CDR3 is given with its conserved first and last residue. A D gene is named only where the DNA matches it firmly.

CDR3 DNA	CDR3 protein	J gene	V gene	D gene
TGTGCCAGCAGCCAAGATTGGTCAGGCGCTAATGAAAAACTGTTTTTT	CASSQDWSGANEKLFF	TRBJ1-4	TRBV4-2	.
TGTGCCAGCAGTTACTCGATGGGACAGGGCTACGAGCAGTACTTC	CASSYSMGQGYEQYF	TRBJ2-7	TRBV6-5	TRBD1
TGTGCCAGCAGCCAAGCATCTCAGGGCAGGAACACTGAAGCTTTCTTT	CASSQASQGRNTEAFF	TRBJ1-1	TRBV7-9	.
TGTGCCAGCAGCTTATCGGACAGGGGGCGCGCCGATGAGCAGTTCTTC	CASSLSDRGRADEQFF	TRBJ2-1	TRBV7-3	TRBD1
TGTGCCAGTAGTGTCCGTAGCGGGAGTGGTTCCTACGAGCAGTACTTC	CASSVRSGSGSYEQYF	TRBJ2-7	TRBV19	TRBD2
TGTGCCAGCACCCGAAGGACTAGCGGGGGGCCAAATCAAGAGACCCAGTACTTC	CASTRRTSGGPNQETQYF	TRBJ2-5	TRBV11-3	TRBD2
TGTGCCAGTAGTATTGAGGGACTCTCCCGAGTAGATACGCAGTATTTT	CASSIEGLSRVDTQYF	TRBJ2-3	TRBV19	.
TGCGCCAGCAGCCGACGGGAGGGAGAGACCCAGTACTTC	CASSRREGETQYF	TRBJ2-5	TRBV4-3	TRBD2
TGCGCCAGCAGCCTTCTAGCGGGAGTTTATGATGAGCAGTTCTTC	CASSLLAGVYDEQFF	TRBJ2-1	TRBV4-1	TRBD2
TGTGCCAGCCGGGGACTAGCGGGAGGCCCCGGCCAAGAGACCCAGTACTTC	CASRGLAGGPGQETQYF	TRBJ2-5	TRBV19	TRBD2
TGTGCCAGCAGCGTACTACATACAGGGCTCTCTGGAAACACCATATATTTT	CASSVLHTGLSGNTIYF	TRBJ1-3	TRBV9	.
TGTGCCAGCAGCCAAGATACGGCTAACTATGGCTACACCTTC	CASSQDTANYGYTF	TRBJ1-2	TRBV4-2	.
TGTGCCAGCAGCCTACCTAGCGACTCCTACGAGCAGTACTTC	CASSLPSDSYEQYF	TRBJ2-7	TRBV6-5	.
TGTGCCAGCAGTTACTGGGGACAGGGAGCTGAGCAGTTCTTC	CASSYWGQGAEQFF	TRBJ2-1	TRBV6-5	TRBD1